This TCR beta chain was sequenced in a study of blood T cell repertoires in COVID-19. About the research overall: Donors in the United States, Italy and Spain gave samples during acute or convalescent COVID-19. PBMCs, B-cell-depleted T cells, or T cells were the source of the cDNA or gDNA that made up the material.

One Seattle source followed patients from active infection through their disease course. This clone was seen just once. V shed 6 bases, J shed 2 bases, and the junction held 3 bases outside the gene matches. The CDR3 runs to 13 residues. Germline V CDR1 and CDR2: MNHEY, SVGAGI. This table comes from immunoSEQ multiplex PCR, and its TCRdb copy is limited to in-frame clones, with some not included. In the table there are tens of thousands of clones, over 70% of which are singletons. This TCR came from a young man with COVID-19, enrolled during active disease. This chain connects TRBV6-5 to TRBJ2-5; 7 positions agree with TRBD1. Sequencing was performed on peripheral blood. The CDR3 nucleotides are TGTGCCAGCAGCCCGGGACAGCAAGAGACCCAGTACTTC. It codes for CASSPGQQETQYF.